This T cell receptor (beta chain) is drawn from a study of cytomegalovirus exposure and HLA in healthy donors. This clone was picked up a small number of times. The junction had 6 bases not matched to a gene; V was cut back by 5 bases and J by 6 bases. The germline V gene encodes CDR1 WNHNN and CDR2 SYGVQD (reference sequence). The CDR3 extends over 13 amino acids. The PCR used 60 Vbeta and 13 Jbeta primers. Sequenced by immunoSEQ multiplex PCR; TCRdb stores in-frame clones only, minus some. This repertoire shows about 43,000 clones, under 60% found once; its top ten account for approximately 5.5%. This sequence was found in a man between 60 and 75 years old in good health and CMV-seronegative. This chain uses TRBV10-1 with TRBJ1-1, with 7 bases fitting TRBD1. What was sequenced was PBMCs. The CDR3 DNA is TGCGCCAGCAGTTGGACAGGATCGGCTGAAGCTTTCTTT. Translation gives CASSWTGSAEAFF.